The present entry profiles one TCR beta chain with its context. Antigen: not known. This entry is derived from a study of graft-versus-host responses after intestinal transplantation. Looking at the study overall: Grafts that recipients had were multivisceral, liver-intestinal, or isolated intestinal transplants. Tacrolimus plus steroids were given to all recipients for around three years, preceded by anti-thymocyte globulin induction.

Repertoires were generated with immunoSEQ multiplex PCR, while TCRdb's copy carries only in-frame clones and drops some. The sample includes 80,000 to 100,000 clones, about 93% of them seen just once. CDR1 is SEHNR, CDR2 FQNEAQ, per germline (reference sequence). With 5 bases clipped from V and 8 bases from J, the junction kept 15 bases outside the gene matches. This CDR3 has 17 residues. This sequence joins TRBV7-9 and TRBJ1-6; 7 bases are a match to TRBD1. The clonotype comes from a human donor who received an intestinal transplant. This material consisted of unstimulated CD4+ T cells sorted from spleen or lymph node cells, taken before intestinal transplant. CDR3 DNA sequence: TGTGCCAGCAGCCCCTGGGGCGGGCGACAGGGCCATTCACCCCTCCACTTT. This translates into CASSPWGGRQGHSPLHF.